This T cell receptor beta chain emerged from a study of blood T cell repertoires in COVID-19. The CDR3 consists of 15 residues. Trimming left V 7 bases short and J 1 base short, with 15 bases between. Germline V gene data show CDR1 as MNHEY and CDR2 as SVGEGT. TCRdb keeps only in-frame clones here, not all; method: immunoSEQ multiplex PCR. Of 200,000 to 300,000 clones in the sample, roughly 76% are singletons; the top ten hold roughly 7.4%. The V gene is TRBV6-2 or TRBV6-3, the J gene TRBJ2-3; maybe TRBD2 (6 bases). The sequence derives from an elderly woman with COVID-19, enrolled during active disease. The sample taken for sequencing was peripheral blood. CDR3 nucleotides: TGTGCCAGCACCCCGAGGGGCGGGGGCACAGATACGCAGTATTTT. This gives the protein CASTPRGGGTDTQYF.